The clone carrying this TCR beta chain turned up a few times. What it binds is unknown. The table came from immunoSEQ multiplex PCR; TCRdb's copy has only in-frame clones and leaves some out. Found here are some 1,400 clones, roughly 70% of them singletons; the top ten hold more than 25%. This entry is derived from a study of T cell repertoires in urothelial bladder cancer. General study points: A single clone reached under 2.5% in benign versus up to about 17% in carcinoma. Infiltrating lymphocytes: median 2% in carcinoma versus about 11% in benign specimens.

The sequence came from a human donor with urothelial carcinoma. Sequencing was performed on tumor-infiltrating cells from bladder cancer.

Written as DNA, the CDR3 is TGCAGTGCTGGCCGAGGCACTGAAGCTTTCTTT. Amino acid sequence: CSAGRGTEAFF. The V call is TRBV20-1, the J call TRBJ1-1, with D unresolved. The V gene's germline CDR1 is DFQATT and CDR2 SNEGSKA (reference sequence). The CDR3 contains 11 residues. Trimming took off 5 bases at V and 4 bases at J, with 8 bases between the two ends.